The 22 T cell receptor beta chains listed next were all sequenced from one sample in a study of CD8+ T cells in alopecia areata. The authors extracted RNA and reverse transcribed it into cDNA as the sequencing template. This table comes from immunoSEQ multiplex PCR, and its TCRdb copy is limited to in-frame clones, with some not included. The sample consists of approximately 210,000 clones, more than 55% of them appearing once. This sample's treatment: oral pan-JAK inhibitor, 5-10 mg twice daily. Sequences were derived from CD4+ T cells sorted from blood, sampled around week 42, from a patient treated with tofacitinib. All receptors derive from a human donor with alopecia areata.

The V call is TRBV30, the J call TRBJ1-6; D gene ambiguous. Germline V gene data show CDR1 as GTSNPN and CDR2 as SVGIG (reference sequence). The CDR3 runs 15 residues. Trimming stripped 2 bases from V and 6 bases from J, with 14 bases between. The CDR3: CAWSPRGLRNSPLHF. CDR3 sequence (DNA): TGTGCCTGGAGTCCCAGAGGCTTGCGTAATTCACCCCTCCACTTT.

The chain joins TRBV7-8 to TRBJ2-5; TRBD2 matches at 12 bases. Unmatched junction bases numbered 9, after V lost 5 bases and J lost 2 bases. The germline CDR1 and CDR2 sequences are SGHVS and FQNEAQ. The CDR3 covers 17 residues. As DNA, the CDR3 is TGTGCCAGCAGCGCTCGACTAGCGGGGGAATTACAAGAGACCCAGTACTTC. Translated: CASSARLAGELQETQYF.

The gene calls are TRBV27 and TRBJ1-2; 8 bases line up with TRBD1. The CDR3 runs to 14 residues. V was clipped by 3 bases and J by 6 bases; unmatched bases: 6. CDR1 MNHEY and CDR2 SMNVEV come from the germline V gene (reference sequence). The CDR3 protein is CASSFLQGGNGYTF. The CDR3 DNA follows: TGTGCCAGCAGTTTCTTACAGGGGGGTAATGGCTACACCTTC.

The chain employs TRBV15 and TRBJ2-7; D is perhaps TRBD1 (5 bases). The CDR3 has 12 residues. V lost 8 bases and J lost 2, with 10 bases in between. Germline CDR1 is LNHNV and CDR2 is YYDKDF (reference sequence). The CDR3 DNA reads TGTGCCACCGGGGCTTCCCCCTACGAGCAGTACTTC. Translating it yields CATGASPYEQYF.

This clone was observed a handful of times. The J gene is TRBJ2-5, the V gene TRBV11-2, with TRBD1 matching 8 bases. CDR1 and CDR2 (germline): SGHAT, FQNNGV. The trim removed 4 bases at V and 2 bases at J, leaving 12 bases unmatched. The CDR3 extends over 17 amino acids. CDR3: CASSSPISTGAQETQYF. CDR3 nucleotide sequence: TGTGCCAGCAGCTCCCCTATCTCGACAGGGGCACAAGAGACCCAGTACTTC.

The chain carries TRBV11-2 and TRBJ1-1; the D gene is possibly TRBD1 (5 bases). Deletions cut 5 bases from V and 8 bases from J, with 15 bases between. The germline V gene has CDR1 SGHAT and CDR2 FQNNGV. The CDR3 covers 13 residues. The CDR3 loop is CASSRISQGEAFF. CDR3 nucleotides: TGTGCCAGCAGCCGAATATCCCAGGGAGAAGCTTTCTTT.

Only a few counts were recorded for this clone. Other DNA sequences of this sample code for an identical CDR3. The J gene is TRBJ1-1, the V gene TRBV29-1; D might be TRBD1 (5 bases). CDR3 length equals 11 residues. Looked up from germline, CDR1 is SQVTM and CDR2 is ANQGSEA. Deletions cut 4 bases from V and 5 bases from J, with 8 bases between. The CDR3 DNA reads as TGCAGCGTTGGGGGGAGGACTGAAGCTTTCTTT. Translating it yields CSVGGRTEAFF.

The rearrangement links TRBV15 to TRBJ1-1; D call uncertain. The germline gives CDR1 LNHNV, CDR2 YYDKDF (reference sequence). V lost 3 bases to trimming and J lost 0 bases, with 5 bases between them. The CDR3 spans 13 residues. CDR3 in amino acids: CATSSWMNTEAFF. As DNA, the CDR3 is TGTGCCACCAGCAGTTGGATGAACACTGAAGCTTTCTTT.

CDR3 sequence (DNA): TGTGCCAGCAGCTTAGCTGGTGCCCGGGCGGGAGATACGCAGTATTTT. This sequence encodes CASSLAGARAGDTQYF. The rearrangement joins TRBV7-2 to TRBJ2-3; tentatively, D is TRBD2 (5 bases). The germline CDR1 and CDR2 sequences are SGHTA and FQGNSA. The V and J ends lost 0 bases and 5 bases respectively, with 15 bases between them. The CDR3 runs 16 residues.

This clone has a single count. Other nucleotide sequences from this sample produce the same CDR3. The J gene is TRBJ2-7, the V gene TRBV20-1, with D tentatively TRBD1 (6 bases). This CDR3 has 10 residues. V shed 5 bases and J shed 5 bases, with 7 bases lying between them. In germline, CDR1 is DFQATT, CDR2 SNEGSKA (reference sequence). CDR3 bases: TGCAGTGCTGCAGGGGACGAGCAGTACTTC. As protein: CSAAGDEQYF.

The sample holds a few counts of this clone. The chain combines TRBV4-2 with TRBJ2-1; D could derive from TRBD1 or TRBD2 (5 bases each). Trimming cost V 1 base and J 5 bases, with 15 bases left between them. Per germline, CDR1 LGHNA and CDR2 YNFKEQ. The CDR3 loop spans 16 amino acids. The chain's CDR3 is CASSQGRGRGDNEQFF. Here the CDR3 DNA reads TGTGCCAGCAGCCAAGGACGGGGAAGGGGAGACAATGAGCAGTTCTTC.

This clone was seen a few times. The rearrangement uses TRBV5-6 and TRBJ1-4, with D perhaps matching TRBD1 (6 bases). Germline CDR1 SGHDT, CDR2 YYEEEE. V dropped 4 bases and J dropped 8 bases, with 9 bases sitting between them. The CDR3 loop spans 12 amino acids. Here the CDR3 DNA reads TGTGCCAGCAGCGAAGGGGGAGAAAAACTGTTTTTT. This translates into CASSEGGEKLFF. The variable domain in full, with the rest retrieved from reference TRBV5-6 and TRBJ1-4, is DAGVTQSPTHLIKTRGQQVTLRCSPKSGHDTVSWYQQALGQGPQFIFQYYEEEERQRGNFPDRFSGHQFPNYSSELNVNALLLGDSALYLCASSEGGEKLFFGSGTQLSVL.

CDR3 residues: CASSHSGPNRPGANVLTF. The CDR3, as DNA: TGTGCCAGCAGCCACTCGGGACCCAACCGCCCCGGGGCCAACGTCCTGACTTTC. V and J are TRBV5-5 and TRBJ2-6, with D possibly being TRBD1 or TRBD2 (5 bases each). Germline V gene sequence: CDR1 SGHKS, CDR2 YYEKEE (reference sequence). The CDR3 has 18 amino acids. V was trimmed by 4 bases and J by 4 bases, leaving 21 bases between them. Full variable domain (missing parts from reference TRBV5-5 and TRBJ2-6): DAGVTQSPTHLIKTRGQQVTLRCSPISGHKSVSWYQQVLGQGPQFIFQYYEKEERGRGNFPDRFSARQFPNYSSELNVNALLLGDSALYLCASSHSGPNRPGANVLTFGAGSRLTVL.

The chain links TRBV15 to TRBJ1-5; D not certain. The germline V and J ends were trimmed by 1 base and 0 bases, with 10 bases remaining between them. The CDR3 is 16 residues long. Germline CDR1 LNHNV, CDR2 YYDKDF (reference sequence). This CDR3 is CATSRGALGSNQPQHF. As DNA, the CDR3 is TGTGCCACCAGCAGAGGGGCTTTGGGTAGCAATCAGCCCCAGCATTTT.

V and J are TRBV9 and TRBJ2-7; D ambiguous. Germline V gene lookup returns CDR1 SGDLS and CDR2 YYNGEE. V was trimmed by 1 base and J by 0 bases, leaving 8 bases between them. There are 14 residues in the CDR3. This CDR3 is CASSVRGDSYEQYF. The DNA of the CDR3 is TGTGCCAGCAGCGTACGTGGGGACTCCTACGAGCAGTACTTC.

The chain recombines TRBV5-1 with TRBJ1-1; D remains ambiguous. Per germline, CDR1 SGHRS and CDR2 YFSETQ. There are 15 residues in the CDR3. Deletions cut 0 bases from V and 1 base from J, with 10 bases between. CDR3 sequence reads: CASSLAPGPNTEAFF. As DNA, the CDR3 is TGCGCCAGCAGCTTGGCCCCCGGGCCGAACACTGAAGCTTTCTTT.

V gene TRBV5-1 combines with J gene TRBJ1-1; D not certain. Germline V lookup: CDR1 SGHRS, CDR2 YFSETQ. This CDR3 comprises 14 residues. V shed 0 bases and J shed 6 bases, with 12 bases lying between them. CDR3 amino acids: CASSLVVGGAEAFF. CDR3 nucleotide sequence: TGCGCCAGCAGCTTGGTTGTAGGTGGAGCTGAAGCTTTCTTT.

This rearrangement joins TRBV5-1 to TRBJ1-6; 7 nucleotides line up with TRBD1. Germline lookup yields CDR1 SGHRS and CDR2 YFSETQ. The length of the CDR3 is 14 residues. V was pared by 3 bases and J by 8 bases, with 5 bases of the junction left unmatched. CDR3 DNA: TGCGCCAGCAGCTGGGCCACAGGGGATTCACCCCTCCACTTT. This codes for CASSWATGDSPLHF.

This clone was detected a few times. The chain has TRBV2 and TRBJ2-1; D is unclear. There are 15 residues in the CDR3. The V and J ends lost 7 bases and 6 bases respectively, with 19 bases between them. CDR1 SNHLY and CDR2 FYNNEI come from the germline V gene. CDR3 in DNA: TGTGCCAGCACCGATAGTCGGCGAAGGGTCAATGAGCAGTTCTTC. This gives the protein CASTDSRRRVNEQFF.

As for this clone: A read error may produce the germline difference seen at one junction end. The CDR3, as DNA: TGCGCCAGCAGCCAAGAACGGCCACAGGGGGGTTTT. Its translation is CASSQERPQGGF. V gene TRBV4-1 combines with J gene TRBJ1-4, with TRBD1 matching over 8 bases. This CDR3 contains 12 residues. Germline assignment: CDR1 MGHRA and CDR2 YSYEKL.

This clone was seen a handful of times. The J gene is TRBJ1-6, the V gene TRBV7-6; no clear D gene. Between the trimmed V and J ends, which lost 1 base and 2 bases, there was a span of 6 bases. Germline V lookup: CDR1 SGHVS, CDR2 FNYEAQ. The CDR3 loop spans 15 amino acids. This CDR3 is CASSLGGTYNSPLHF. CDR3 nucleotide sequence: TGTGCCAGCAGCTTAGGGGGAACCTATAATTCACCCCTCCACTTT.

The CDR3 bases are TGTGCCAGCAGCCTCGGGACAAGGAACACCGGGGAGCTGTTTTTT. It specifies CASSLGTRNTGELFF. The genes are TRBV7-3 and TRBJ2-2; a weak D match, TRBD1 (6 bases). Trimming took off 5 bases at V and 1 base at J, with 11 bases between the two ends. The CDR3 has 15 residues. Germline values: CDR1 SGHTA, CDR2 FQGTGA.